This T cell receptor (beta chain) stems from a study of CD4 T cells in relation to SARS-CoV-2 and coronaviruses. Germline V CDR1 and CDR2: SGHNT, YENEEA. The ends were cut back, 5 bases at V and 3 bases at J, with 26 bases in the middle. CDR3 length: 19 residues. About this clone itself: The antigen remains unidentified.

Produced via immunoSEQ multiplex PCR; TCRdb's table is partial and in-frame only. The sample has about 38,000 clones; over 75% are singletons. Naive and memory CD4+ T cells were separated from cryopreserved PBMCs. This TCR was recovered from an adult with COVID-19. Specimen: memory CD4+ T cells from PBMCs, cultured in vitro. The rearrangement links TRBV11-3 to TRBJ2-1; D might be TRBD2 (5 bases). The CDR3 protein is CASSPGWVKLGVDYNEQFF. In DNA, the CDR3 is TGTGCCAGCAGCCCGGGATGGGTAAAACTCGGGGTCGACTACAATGAGCAGTTCTTC.